A single sample is the source of the 23 T cell receptor beta chains below, sequenced in a study of early T cells in non-severe SARS-CoV-2 infection. TCRdb redid the calling of the 5' RACE reads with MiXCR, one entry per CDR3 protein. This sample yields about 30,000 distinct CDR3 sequences, of which 5.7% are seen a single time; roughly 6.2% belongs to the top ten. The sample was whole blood. These TCRs come from an adult who was a healthcare worker with PCR-confirmed SARS-CoV-2 infection or an uninfected control (not recorded which).

This clonotype was seen repeatedly, ten times or more. V gene TRBV20-1 combines with J gene TRBJ1-5; D not certain. Germline CDR1 is DFQATT and CDR2 is SNEGSKA (reference sequence). V dropped 0 bases and J dropped 7 bases, with 13 bases sitting between them. The CDR3 extends over 14 amino acids. This CDR3 reads CSARDLKAWQPQHF. CDR3 bases: TGCAGTGCTAGAGATCTTAAGGCTTGGCAGCCCCAGCATTTT.

In this sample, this clonotype turned up many times. V usage is TRBV12-3 or TRBV12-4 and J usage is TRBJ1-4; possibly TRBD1 for D (6 bases). The length of the CDR3 is 20 residues. V dropped 3 bases and J dropped 8 bases, with 31 bases sitting between them. The CDR3 sequence is CASSFGPEGVGGVAGEKLFF. CDR3 sequence (DNA): TGTGCCAGCAGTTTCGGGCCGGAGGGCGTCGGGGGCGTGGCAGGCGAAAAACTGTTTTTT.

The sample holds many counts of this clonotype. This rearrangement joins TRBV6-5 to TRBJ1-5; no firm D call. Germline values: CDR1 MNHEY, CDR2 SVGAGI. This CDR3 is built from 15 residues. The ends were cut back, 8 bases at V and 0 bases at J, with 14 bases in the middle. The CDR3 region is CASGGYSGSNQPQHF. CDR3 DNA: TGTGCCAGCGGTGGGTATAGTGGTAGCAATCAGCCCCAGCATTTT.

V usage is TRBV9 and J usage is TRBJ2-1; the D is unclear. This CDR3 is 16 amino acids long. From germline, CDR1 is SGDLS and CDR2 YYNGEE. The V end was cut by 6 bases, the J end by 0 bases, with 16 bases between. The CDR3 DNA is TGTGCCAGCACGAGGATGGTTACGAGCTCCTACAATGAGCAGTTCTTC. Translation gives CASTRMVTSSYNEQFF.

This clonotype was observed many times. The gene calls are TRBV7-6 and TRBJ2-7, with D tentatively TRBD1 (6 bases). The CDR3 runs 14 residues. Trimming cost V 5 bases and J 7 bases, with 18 bases left between them. CDR1 SGHVS and CDR2 FNYEAQ come from the germline V gene. The CDR3 DNA is TGTGCCAGCAGCCCGACTACAGGGCCAGGTGAGCAGTACTTC. Translating gives CASSPTTGPGEQYF.

The table lists this clonotype with many counts. V gene TRBV10-3 combines with J gene TRBJ2-3; 12 bases line up with TRBD2. CDR1 is ENHRY and CDR2 is SYGVKD in the germline V gene. The CDR3 loop spans 18 amino acids. Unmatched junction bases numbered 9, after V lost 5 bases and J lost 0 bases. The CDR3, as DNA: TGTGCCATCAGTCTCGGACTAGCGGGGTACCTGAGCACAGATACGCAGTATTTT. This translates into CAISLGLAGYLSTDTQYF.

This clonotype was recorded a few times. The rearrangement links TRBV14 to TRBJ2-2; 8 bases match TRBD1. CDR1 SGHDN and CDR2 FVKESK come from the germline V gene. The V gene end was trimmed by 4 bases and the J gene end by 1 base; junction bases not matched to a gene: 5. The CDR3 totals 16 residues. CDR3 sequence reads: CASSPWTGQNTGELFF. The CDR3 DNA is TGTGCCAGCAGCCCCTGGACAGGGCAGAACACCGGGGAGCTGTTTTTT.

This clonotype was counted ten times or more. V gene TRBV20-1 combines with J gene TRBJ2-1, with 8 positions matching TRBD1. The CDR3 runs 15 residues. Unmatched junction bases numbered 9, after V lost 5 bases and J lost 3 bases. Germline lookup yields CDR1 DFQATT and CDR2 SNEGSKA (reference sequence). The CDR3 region has the DNA TGCAGTGCTCCGGACAGGACAGGGATCTACAATGAGCAGTTCTTC. Translation: CSAPDRTGIYNEQFF.

This clonotype was seen many times. The V and J genes are TRBV5-6 and TRBJ2-3; a weak D match, TRBD2 (6 bases). The CDR3 contains 15 residues. Trimming took off 2 bases at V and 1 base at J, with 11 bases between the two ends. Germline V gives CDR1 SGHDT, CDR2 YYEEEE. As DNA, the CDR3 is TGTGCCAGCAGCTTTCGGGGGTATGGCACAGATACGCAGTATTTT. Its translation is CASSFRGYGTDTQYF.

The sample holds many counts of this clonotype. As DNA, the CDR3 is TGTGCCAGCAGCCAAGTTTCACGGGGAGGGGGGCCAGAGACCCAGTACTTC. It translates to CASSQVSRGGGPETQYF. This sequence joins TRBV4-2 and TRBJ2-5; D possibly corresponds to TRBD2 (7 bases). Germline CDR1 LGHNA, CDR2 YNFKEQ. V shed 1 base and J shed 4 bases, with 19 bases lying between them. The CDR3 spans 17 residues.

The sample holds a few counts of this clonotype. The chain carries TRBV19 and TRBJ2-6; unclear D gene. Germline V gives CDR1 LNHDA, CDR2 SQIVND (reference sequence). The ends were cut back, 3 bases at V and 2 bases at J, with 14 bases in the middle. The CDR3 consists of 17 residues. In DNA, the CDR3 is TGTGCCAGTAGTATCGGCAGGACCCGCCCTGGGGCCAACGTCCTGACTTTC. Translated: CASSIGRTRPGANVLTF.

This clonotype was counted between two and nine times. The rearrangement joins TRBV7-6 to TRBJ2-2; 10 bases map to TRBD2. CDR3 length: 17 residues. Trimming at V came to 5 bases and at J to 2 bases, leaving 8 bases not matched to a gene. Germline-derived CDR1 and CDR2 are SGHVS and FNYEAQ. The CDR3: CASSRPTSGANTGELFF. Written as DNA, the CDR3 is TGTGCCAGCAGCAGACCCACTAGCGGGGCAAACACCGGGGAGCTGTTTTTT.

The table lists this clonotype with many counts. The V and J genes are TRBV2 and TRBJ2-2, with D unresolved. Germline V lookup: CDR1 SNHLY, CDR2 FYNNEI. This CDR3 contains 13 residues. Trimming left V 2 bases short and J 6 bases short, with 7 bases between. The CDR3 nucleotides are TGTGCCAGCAGTGAACCAACGGCCGGGGAGCTGTTTTTT. The encoded protein is CASSEPTAGELFF. The full variable domain, with the rest looked up from reference TRBV2 and TRBJ2-2, is EPEVTQTPSHQVTQMGQEVILRCVPISNHLYFYWYRQILGQKVEFLVSFYNNEISEKSEIFDDQFSVERPDGSNFTLKIRSTKLEDSAMYFCASSEPTAGELFFGEGSRLTVL.

About this clonotype itself: It may be a read error: a sequence one base away is much more abundant. The V call is TRBV6-5, the J call TRBJ2-1; TRBD2 aligns across 8 bases. This CDR3 spans 19 amino acids. Trimming at V came to 0 bases and at J to 0 bases, leaving 10 bases not matched to a gene. The germline V gene encodes CDR1 MNHEY and CDR2 SVGAGI. CDR3 nucleotide sequence: TGTGCCAGCAGTTACTCGATTCTGAGCGGGGGCCGCTCCTACAATGAGCAGTTCTTC. It encodes CASSYSILSGGRSYNEQFF.

The genes are TRBV7-9 and TRBJ1-3; weak D call: TRBD1 (5 bases). This CDR3 is 16 amino acids long. With 5 bases removed from V and 0 bases from J, the gap between germline ends came to 14 bases. CDR1 and CDR2 from the germline V gene are SEHNR and FQNEAQ (reference sequence). CDR3 sequence (DNA): TGTGCCAGCAGCCCAATCGGGGGGAGCTCTGGAAACACCATATATTTT. Translated, it gives CASSPIGGSSGNTIYF.

V gene TRBV10-2 combines with J gene TRBJ2-5, with D uncertain. With 5 bases removed from V and 2 bases from J, the gap between germline ends came to 6 bases. Germline V gene sequence: CDR1 WSHSY, CDR2 SAAADI. CDR3 size: 12 residues. The DNA for the CDR3 is TGCGCCAGCAGTATGGGGCAAGAGACCCAGTACTTC. The encoded protein is CASSMGQETQYF.

At least ten counts were recorded for this clonotype. This chain links TRBV7-9 with TRBJ1-2, with 8 positions matching TRBD1. Trimming removed 3 bases from V and 7 bases from J; junction bases left unmatched: 4. The CDR3 sequence is 13 residues long. Germline CDR1 SEHNR, CDR2 FQNEAQ (reference sequence). The CDR3 region has the DNA TGTGCCAGCAGCTTTCAGGGGGCCGCTGGCTACACCTTC. It codes for CASSFQGAAGYTF.

The chain recombines TRBV12-3 or TRBV12-4 with TRBJ1-1; unclear D gene. Trimming shortened V by 6 bases and J by 9 bases, and 14 bases separated the two germline ends. The CDR3 sequence is 12 residues long. Here the CDR3 reads CASSSITNQAFF. Here the CDR3 DNA reads TGTGCCAGCAGCTCAATTACAAATCAAGCTTTCTTT.

This clonotype was detected many times. The chain is built from TRBV7-3 and TRBJ1-4; a possible D gene is TRBD1 (6 bases). Germline V gives CDR1 SGHTA, CDR2 FQGTGA. V lost 3 bases and J 6 bases, leaving 11 bases between the germline ends. This CDR3 region has 14 residues. CDR3 DNA: TGTGCCAGCAGCTTGAGGGCAGGGGATGAAAAACTGTTTTTT. Translated: CASSLRAGDEKLFF.

This clonotype was detected ten times or more. V is TRBV29-1 and J is TRBJ2-2; 8 bases agree with TRBD1. In germline, CDR1 is SQVTM, CDR2 ANQGSEA. Trimming cost V 5 bases and J 6 bases; bases outside gene matches: 5. The length of the CDR3 is 13 residues. The CDR3 spells CSVRTGNPGELFF. The CDR3 DNA follows: TGCAGCGTTCGGACAGGGAATCCCGGGGAGCTGTTTTTT.

This chain links TRBV7-6 with TRBJ2-1, with D perhaps matching TRBD2 (6 bases). V shed 2 bases and J shed 1 base, with 12 bases lying between them. The CDR3 runs 16 residues. In germline, CDR1 is SGHVS, CDR2 FNYEAQ. The CDR3 region has the DNA TGTGCCAGCAGCTTATACCCGACTAGTTCCTACAATGAGCAGTTCTTC. It specifies CASSLYPTSSYNEQFF.

The gene calls are TRBV28 and TRBJ2-7; 11 bases fit TRBD1. The CDR3 runs 15 residues. After removal of 5 bases from V and 3 bases from J, the junction contained 6 bases not matched to a gene. From germline, CDR1 is MDHEN and CDR2 SYDVKM. CDR3 residues: CASSVPGQGVYEQYF. DNA for the CDR3: TGTGCCAGCAGTGTACCGGGACAGGGGGTCTACGAGCAGTACTTC.

This clonotype has only one observation. This chain connects TRBV10-3 to TRBJ1-5; D not certain. The CDR3 spans 13 residues. The V gene lost 3 bases and the J gene lost 3 bases, with 6 bases spanning the gap. Germline values: CDR1 ENHRY, CDR2 SYGVKD. Written as DNA, the CDR3 is TGTGCCATCAGTGAACAGCACAATCAGCCCCAGCATTTT. It translates to CAISEQHNQPQHF.